Sequencing of this T cell receptor (beta chain) was carried out in a study of blood T cell repertoires in COVID-19 (dated by TCRdb to between 2020 and 2021). Regarding the study in general: The collaborator samples originated in the United States, Italy and Spain and spanned the acute and convalescent phases of COVID-19. The repertoires were released in a freely available public database intended as a resource for research on the immune response to SARS-CoV-2. Sample metadata almost always included a de-identified subject ID, COVID-19 status, age in years and sex. The prospective study material was composed of cDNA or gDNA derived from T cells, B-cell-depleted T cells, or PBMCs. The dataset comprised deeply sampled blood TCRbeta repertoires from subjects exposed to, actively infected with, or recovered from COVID-19. Samples came from the ongoing ImmuneRACE study (first 160 participants) plus 1,254 subjects from 6 global collaborators. HLA class I and class II types, where available, came from metadata supplied by the sample provider rather than from assay-based typing. Overall study results and their limits: The quantity of clinical and demographic metadata differed by source and by participant and was supplied without curation.

Each collaborating institution followed its own protocols to collect whole blood in K2EDTA tubes. For TCRbeta analysis, collaborators shipped samples as frozen whole blood, isolated PBMCs, or DNA extracted from either of those sample types. For this clone: The antigen it binds to is not known. The sample holds no much larger clone one base away, and base qualities are not on file.

The immunoSEQ Assay, a bias-controlled multiplex PCR, was used to amplify TCRbeta CDR3 regions from genomic DNA. Processing in the source paper ran as follows. Within the assay, amplification of reference gene primers was used to estimate how many nucleated cells each sample contained. To quantify the absolute abundance of each unique TCRbeta CDR3 rearrangement, sequence reads were collapsed and filtered. Productive Simpson clonality was computed per sample as the square root of Simpson's diversity index over productive rearrangements. Sourced from immuneACCESS, this table was stored by TCRdb with only in-frame sequences that have V and J called. A share of the clones is absent; for the studies checked, an unresolved V gene accounts for under half, and the remainder has no known explanation. The V and J calls and clone size were taken over from that table, and D and trimming were inferred from the DNA. This sample gives some 30,000 clones in total; over 75% of them show up just once. The top ten clonotypes cover 35% to 50% of the sample.

The CDR3 starts with the cysteine, ends with the phenylalanine, and has 14 residues. Only the CDR3 portion is preserved as DNA: 42 bases, with reading frame beginning at the first base. Clipping removes 4 bases from V and 6 bases from J, with 6 as the unmatched junction base count. Taken from the germline V gene, the CDR1 and CDR2 loops are MGHDK and SYGVNS. The chain employs TRBV25-1 and TRBJ2-1, with TRBD1 matching 7 junction bases. Sequencing was performed on peripheral blood. This receptor was taken from a human donor in a cohort sampled during active COVID-19. The DNA sequence is TGTGCCAGCAGTGGGACAGGCTCAATCAATGAGCAGTTCTTC. The translation is CASSGTGSINEQFF.